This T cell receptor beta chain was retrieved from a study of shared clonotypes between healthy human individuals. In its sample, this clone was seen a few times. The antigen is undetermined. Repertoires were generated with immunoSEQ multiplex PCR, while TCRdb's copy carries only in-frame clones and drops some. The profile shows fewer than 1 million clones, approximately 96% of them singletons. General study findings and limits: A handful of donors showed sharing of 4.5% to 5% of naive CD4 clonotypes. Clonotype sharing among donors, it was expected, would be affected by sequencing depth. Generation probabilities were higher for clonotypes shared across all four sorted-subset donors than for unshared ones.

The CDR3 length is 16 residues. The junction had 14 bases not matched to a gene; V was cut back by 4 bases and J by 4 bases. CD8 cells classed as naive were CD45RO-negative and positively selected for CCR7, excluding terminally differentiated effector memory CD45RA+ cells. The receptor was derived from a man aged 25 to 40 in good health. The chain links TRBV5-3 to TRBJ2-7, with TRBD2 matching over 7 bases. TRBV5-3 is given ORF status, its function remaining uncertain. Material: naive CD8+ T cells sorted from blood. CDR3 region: CARSAPGGSIWYEQYF. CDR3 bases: TGTGCCAGAAGCGCGCCGGGAGGCAGCATTTGGTACGAGCAGTACTTC.